This TCR beta chain was retrieved from a study of blood T cell repertoires in COVID-19 (dated by TCRdb to the early 2020s). About the study as a whole: Samples from collaborators originated in the United States, Italy and Spain and spanned both the acute and convalescent phases of COVID-19. The repertoires were made available in a free public database intended to serve as a resource for research on the immune response to SARS-CoV-2. Samples came from the ongoing ImmuneRACE study (first 160 participants) plus 1,254 subjects from 6 global collaborators. Where HLA class I and class II types were available, the types were taken from metadata supplied by the sample provider, not from assay-based typing. The prospective study material was composed of cDNA or gDNA derived from T cells, B-cell-depleted T cells, or PBMCs. The dataset comprised deeply sampled blood TCRbeta repertoires from subjects exposed to, actively infected with, or recovered from COVID-19. The sample metadata nearly always contained a de-identified subject ID, COVID-19 status, age in years and sex.

TCRbeta CDR3 regions were amplified from genomic DNA by means of the immunoSEQ Assay, a bias-controlled multiplex PCR. In the original analysis: Within the assay, amplification of reference gene primers was used to estimate how many nucleated cells each sample contained. To quantify the absolute abundance of each unique TCRbeta CDR3 rearrangement, sequence reads were collapsed and filtered. For each sample, productive Simpson clonality was calculated as the square root of Simpson's diversity index over productive rearrangements. Drawn from immuneACCESS, this table holds only the in-frame rearrangements with V and J called that TCRdb kept. Clones are partly lost; checked studies trace under half to an unresolved V gene and leave the rest unexplained. V and J calls and clone size come straight from that table; D and trimming were deduced from the DNA. The sample includes around 140,000 clones, with 88% observed a single time. Of the sample, 10% is held by the ten largest clones.

CDR1 is given as SEHNR and CDR2 as FQNEAQ, both from the germline V gene (reference sequence). The CDR3 sequence holds 14 residues, the cysteine and phenylalanine included. Only the CDR3 portion is preserved as DNA: 42 bases, with reading frame beginning at the first base. Trimming removed 4 bases from V and 6 bases from J; the gene matches leave 8 bases unexplained. This clone was found a few times. The clone's antigen remains unknown. Qualities for individual bases were not recorded, and no much larger clone is one base off. Results the study describes overall, beyond this receptor: How much clinical and demographic metadata was included differed by source and by participant, and the metadata was provided uncurated.

Collaborating institutions collected whole blood in K2EDTA tubes following their own protocols. For TCRbeta analysis, collaborator samples were shipped as frozen whole blood, as isolated PBMCs, or as DNA extracted from either sample type. Here the chain combines TRBV7-9 and TRBJ1-1; 7 junctional bases match TRBD1. The sequencing input was peripheral blood. The clonotype originates from a man in his forties or fifties with acute or convalescent COVID-19. The nucleotide sequence is TGTGCCAGCAGCTCCGGGACAGCCTACTCTGAAGCTTTCTTT. The encoded protein is CASSSGTAYSEAFF.